This note documents a single TCR beta chain sequence. This specimen comes from a study of blood T cell repertoires in COVID-19. At the level of the study: Acute and convalescent COVID-19 samples came from the United States, Italy and Spain.

V was pared by 2 bases and J by 3 bases, with 5 bases of the junction left unmatched. There are 16 residues in the CDR3. Germline V gives CDR1 MDHEN, CDR2 SYDVKM. Produced via immunoSEQ multiplex PCR; TCRdb's table is partial and in-frame only. The sample has some 50,000 clones; about 88% are singletons. The TCR originated in a man aged 40-49 years with active COVID-19. The specimen was peripheral blood. The chain carries TRBV28 and TRBJ2-1; TRBD2 matches 9 bases. CDR3 bases: TGTGCCAGCAGTTTACCCCAGACTAGCGGCTACAATGAGCAGTTCTTC. Encoded protein: CASSLPQTSGYNEQFF. Full variable domain (outside the CDR3, taken from reference TRBV28 and TRBJ2-1): DVKVTQSSRYLVKRTGEKVFLECVQDMDHENMFWYRQDPGLGLRLIYFSYDVKMKEKGDIPEGYSVSREKKERFSLILESASTNQTSMYLCASSLPQTSGYNEQFFGPGTRLTVL.